This T cell receptor (beta chain) stems from a study of beta chain features in type 1 diabetes (dated by TCRdb to 2016 to 2019). For the study in its entirety: Mean age, gender distribution, total cell number and subset yield were not different between patients and healthy donors. In the study, recently diagnosed type 1 diabetes patients and matched healthy donors were compared on the TCRB repertoires of their sorted circulating CD4+ T cell subsets. A total of 100 million to 110 million sorted cells were examined across all samples, and a strong correlation was observed between cell number per subset and RNA yield. Regulatory and stem cell-like memory subsets were obtained from only 8 patients and about eight healthy donors, while naive and central memory subsets were obtained from all 28 donors.

All of the isolated RNA was reverse transcribed with the High Capacity cDNA Reverse Transcription Kit, so expressed TCRB transcripts were sequenced. Deep immunoSEQ sequencing was performed on naive, central memory and regulatory T cell samples, with an average of about 3.57 million total reads per sample. Sorted cells were lysed in RLT buffer and RNA was extracted with DNase-treated RNeasy Micro or Mini kits, depending on cell number. Each cell subset was processed separately to prevent cross-contamination, with patient and healthy donor samples processed together. The immunoSEQ multiplex PCR was used to amplify TCRB sequences from cDNA, generating 87-bp fragments that spanned the CDR3 region. Amplicons were sequenced on the Illumina HiSeq platform. Per the original workflow: Synthetic template baselines were used to correct PCR bias computationally, reads within Hamming distance 2 were collapsed together, and singletons that could not be merged were discarded. Reads were aligned against IMGT so that V, D and J genes, CDR3 length and insertions or deletions at six rearrangement sites could be assigned. Within each subset, clonotype counts were normalized to sorted cell number, and only after that were true diversity and Gini coefficients computed with the tcR R package. Repertoire sharing was quantified using the overlap coefficient calculated on TCRB nucleotide sequences. As a proxy for the pre-selection repertoire, out-of-frame TCRB sequences from naive cells were analyzed. Sourced from immuneACCESS, this table was stored by TCRdb with only in-frame sequences that have V and J called. A share of the clones is absent; for the studies checked, an unresolved V gene accounts for under half, and the remainder has no known explanation. D and trimming were read from the DNA, whereas the V and J calls and clone size are those reported in that table. The sample data list under 400,000 clones, and 20% of these were observed just once. Clones ranked in the top ten supply about 0.045% of the sample.

A single peripheral blood draw of about 116 mL on average was collected from each donor into heparinised tubes. Using a panel that included CD45RO, CCR7, CD25, CD127, CD95 and CD27, naive, central memory, regulatory and stem cell-like memory CD4+ T cells were sorted on a BD FACSAria II. Purity was above 95% for every sorted population. PBMCs were separated immediately by Lymphoprep density gradient centrifugation and were stained directly, without being cultured. Samples were stained and sorted in pairs, with one healthy donor and one patient per experiment, so that batch effects were minimized. Study-level results and caveats: A moderate but significant shortening of TCRB CDR3 length was observed in type 1 diabetes patients in all four CD4+ subsets. Naive, central memory and regulatory TCRB repertoires appeared to be more alike among patients than among healthy donors. Patients with type 1 diabetes made fewer insertions and deleted more nucleotides at VDJ recombination sites, implying thymic rearrangement abnormalities. Shorter templates might have been favored by PCR, but patient and control samples were amplified and corrected together, so both groups would have been affected equally by any skew. Because cDNA rather than genomic DNA was sequenced, highly expressing activated cells could have been over-represented, although no difference in activation and CD3 levels was found between groups. Only small numbers of individuals were included in the HLA sub-analyses, which left unresolved whether HLA type had any influence on TCRB rearrangement.

On this clone: Its antigen specificity is not known. Qualities for individual bases were not recorded, and no much larger clone is one base off.

This TCR was recovered from a woman between 18 and 29 years old in good health. The sample comprised naive CD4+ T cells from blood. What this sample's cell subset or site label stands for: true naive CD4+ T cells.

The CDR3: CASSRRDRGFGETQYF. The bases are TGCGCCAGCAGTCGCCGCGACAGGGGGTTTGGGGAGACCCAGTACTTC. Recombination connected TRBV23-1 to TRBJ2-5, and 9 bases in between align with TRBD1. TRBV23-1 is marked as an open reading frame, function uncertain. The CDR3 holds 16 amino acids from the cysteine to the phenylalanine. Only the CDR3 DNA stays, 48 bases, in frame from base 1. V ends up 4 bases short and J 5 bases short, with an unmatched junction base count of 11.